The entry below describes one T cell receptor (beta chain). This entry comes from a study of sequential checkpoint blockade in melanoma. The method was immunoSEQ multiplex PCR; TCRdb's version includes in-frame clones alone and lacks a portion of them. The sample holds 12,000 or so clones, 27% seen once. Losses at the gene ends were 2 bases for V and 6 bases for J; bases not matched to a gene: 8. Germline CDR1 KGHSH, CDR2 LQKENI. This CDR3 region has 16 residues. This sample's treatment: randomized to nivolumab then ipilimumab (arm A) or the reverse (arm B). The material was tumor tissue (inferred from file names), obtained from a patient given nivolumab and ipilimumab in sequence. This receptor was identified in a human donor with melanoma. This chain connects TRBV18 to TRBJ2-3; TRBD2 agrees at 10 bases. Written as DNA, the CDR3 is TGTGCCAGCTCACCATCTAGCGGGAGCCGCCAGGATACGCAGTATTTT. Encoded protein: CASSPSSGSRQDTQYF. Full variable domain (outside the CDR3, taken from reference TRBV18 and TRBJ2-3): NAGVMQNPRHLVRRRGQEARLRCSPMKGHSHVYWYRQLPEEGLKFMVYLQKENIIDESGMPKERFSAEFPKEGPSILRIQQVVRGDSAAYFCASSPSSGSRQDTQYFGPGTRLTVL.